This TCR beta chain came from a study of OX40 agonist ivuxolimab in advanced cancers. The wider study: Three patients had partial responses: one hepatocellular carcinoma, two cutaneous melanoma.

Produced via immunoSEQ multiplex PCR; TCRdb's table is partial and in-frame only. The data contain approximately 76,000 clones, around nine tenths of them seen just once; the ten biggest clones take up less than 0.9%. The sequencing here drew on CD4+ or CD8+ T cells sorted from blood, taken in a trial of the OX40 agonist ivuxolimab. The TCR sequence derives from an adult with an advanced solid tumor such as melanoma, head and neck, liver or kidney cancer.

The CDR3 DNA sequence: TGTGCCAGCAGTGAGTCGTCAAGAAATACGCAGTATTTT. It encodes CASSESSRNTQYF. The rearrangement uses TRBV2 and TRBJ2-3; no firm D call. Trimming removed 3 bases at V and 7 bases at J, with 11 bases between. This CDR3 comprises 13 residues. Germline V gene data show CDR1 as SNHLY and CDR2 as FYNNEI.